The 30 T cell receptor beta chains listed next were all sequenced from one sample in a study of cytomegalovirus exposure and HLA in healthy donors. In the PCR, 60 Vbeta and 13 Jbeta primers were used. The data were produced by immunoSEQ multiplex PCR, yet TCRdb's version contains in-frame clones alone and is incomplete. The sample holds over 75,000 clones, approximately 9% seen once. The specimen was PBMCs. These receptors were taken from a man aged 50 to 59 in good health and CMV-seropositive.

The chain employs TRBV6-1 and TRBJ2-1, with TRBD1 matching 8 bases. The CDR3 spans 15 residues. CDR1 and CDR2 (germline): MNHNS, SASEGT. Losses at the gene ends were 2 bases for V and 7 bases for J; bases not matched to a gene: 7. The CDR3 protein is CASSEFGTGVNEQFF. In DNA form, the CDR3 reads TGTGCCAGCAGTGAATTTGGGACAGGTGTTAATGAGCAGTTCTTC.

This clone was picked up a small number of times. This chain uses TRBV30 with TRBJ2-5; D not certain. The V end was cut by 0 bases, the J end by 4 bases, with 6 bases between. Per germline, CDR1 GTSNPN and CDR2 SVGIG (reference sequence). The CDR3 sequence is 12 residues long. This CDR3 reads CAWSVSRETQYF. CDR3 coding DNA: TGTGCCTGGAGTGTATCCCGAGAGACCCAGTACTTC.

V is TRBV5-1 and J is TRBJ2-3; tentative D call: TRBD2 (5 bases). The CDR3 is 16 residues long. Germline CDR1 SGHRS, CDR2 YFSETQ. The V gene lost 1 base and the J gene lost 0 bases, with 12 bases spanning the gap. The CDR3 DNA reads as TGCGCCAGCAGCTTGAGTGGACTGGCTAGCACAGATACGCAGTATTTT. Translation gives CASSLSGLASTDTQYF.

In its sample, this clone was seen a few times. The chain couples TRBV5-1 to TRBJ2-2, with 10 bases lining up with TRBD2. V trimming: 1 base; J trimming: 5 bases; junction bases outside the gene matches: 8. This CDR3 has 17 residues. Germline CDR1 reads SGHRS; CDR2 reads YFSETQ. In nucleotides, the CDR3 is TGCGCCAGCAGCTTGCGGCTAGCGGGAGTAGGTACCGGGGAGCTGTTTTTT. Its translation is CASSLRLAGVGTGELFF. The full variable domain, in which reference TRBV5-1 and TRBJ2-2 provide the parts outside the CDR3, is KAGVTQTPRYLIKTRGQQVTLSCSPISGHRSVSWYQQTPGQGLQFLFEYFSETQRNKGNFPGRFSGRQFSNSRSEMNVSTLELGDSALYLCASSLRLAGVGTGELFFGEGSRLTVL.

As regards this clone: This CDR3 is also generated by other DNA sequences in the sample. The chain has TRBV19 and TRBJ1-5; no reliable D call. CDR3 length: 15 residues. Trimming removed 2 bases from V and 1 base from J, with 9 bases in between. CDR1 is LNHDA and CDR2 is SQIVND in the germline V gene (reference sequence). CDR3 nucleotide sequence: TGTGCCAGTAGTATATATCGGGGAAGCAATCAGCCCCAGCATTTT. Translation gives CASSIYRGSNQPQHF.

This clone was found a few times. The chain uses TRBV30 and TRBJ1-4, with TRBD1 identical over 9 bases. The V segment lost 5 bases and the J segment 8 bases; nucleotides outside the gene matches: 9. The germline gives CDR1 GTSNPN, CDR2 SVGIG (reference sequence). The CDR3 runs to 14 residues. The CDR3 loop is CAWSGQGTLEKLFF. The CDR3 coding sequence is TGTGCCTGGTCCGGACAGGGGACCTTGGAAAAACTGTTTTTT.

The V call is TRBV14, the J call TRBJ2-1; 9 bases match TRBD2. Looked up from germline, CDR1 is SGHDN and CDR2 is FVKESK. V lost 1 base to trimming and J lost 12 bases; unmatched junction nucleotides: 19. The CDR3 length is 18 residues. The CDR3 here is CASSQGGSGRRELAVQFF. CDR3 bases: TGTGCCAGCAGCCAAGGGGGTAGCGGGAGAAGGGAATTAGCTGTGCAGTTCTTC.

The rearrangement joins TRBV29-1 to TRBJ2-4; D perhaps matches TRBD2 (5 bases). With 6 bases removed from V and 7 bases from J, the gap between germline ends came to 13 bases. The CDR3 covers 12 residues. From germline, CDR1 is SQVTM and CDR2 ANQGSEA. CDR3 region: CSVTRGENIQYF. In DNA, the CDR3 is TGCAGCGTAACTCGTGGGGAGAACATTCAGTACTTC.

This clone was seen a handful of times. The CDR3 bases are TGCGCCAGCAGTCACCAACCGGGACAGGTAGCTAACTATGGCTACACCTTC. Residues: CASSHQPGQVANYGYTF. The chain couples TRBV23-1 to TRBJ1-2, with 8 nucleotides matching TRBD1. TRBV23-1 is identified as an open reading frame with a role that is uncertain. The CDR3 is 17 residues long. The V and J ends lost 3 bases and 0 bases, in that order; junction bases with no gene match: 9.

This clone was detected only a few times. The V call is TRBV5-1, the J call TRBJ2-7; the match to TRBD1 covers 9 bases. CDR1 and CDR2 from the germline V gene are SGHRS and YFSETQ. V lost 0 bases, J lost 7 bases, and 5 bases stayed unmatched. The CDR3 has 14 residues. The CDR3 DNA sequence: TGCGCCAGCAGCTTGGGGGGACAGGGTGGGGAGCAGTACTTC. This gives the protein CASSLGGQGGEQYF.

This chain links TRBV5-1 with TRBJ2-3, with 10 bases that match TRBD2. CDR3 length: 18 residues. V trimming: 4 bases; J trimming: 4 bases; junction bases outside the gene matches: 15. Per germline, CDR1 SGHRS and CDR2 YFSETQ. The CDR3 sequence: CASSPEGTSAWKADTQYF. DNA for the CDR3: TGCGCCAGCAGCCCCGAAGGGACTAGCGCCTGGAAGGCAGATACGCAGTATTTT.

This clone was observed a handful of times. The J gene is TRBJ2-2, the V gene TRBV9, with D perhaps matching TRBD1 (6 bases). CDR3 length: 16 residues. From germline, CDR1 is SGDLS and CDR2 YYNGEE. Trimming shortened V by 3 bases and J by 5 bases, and 17 bases separated the two germline ends. The CDR3 region has the DNA TGTGCCAGCAGCGCCAGGGGTTCCCAATCTACCGGGGAGCTGTTTTTT. Protein product: CASSARGSQSTGELFF.

On this clone itself: This sample includes further DNA sequences coding for the same CDR3. J is TRBJ1-1 and V is TRBV29-1; D unclear. Germline values: CDR1 SQVTM, CDR2 ANQGSEA. The CDR3 totals 12 residues. Trimming shortened V by 6 bases and J by 1 base, and 9 bases separated the two germline ends. CDR3 amino acids: CSVAYRNTEAFF. The CDR3 DNA reads TGCAGCGTCGCTTACAGGAACACTGAAGCTTTCTTT.

Only a few counts were recorded for this clone. J is TRBJ2-7 and V is TRBV30, with 7 bases lining up with TRBD2. Germline assignment: CDR1 GTSNPN and CDR2 SVGIG (reference sequence). The CDR3 totals 14 residues. Trimming took 3 bases from V and 6 from J; bases not matched to a gene: 11. The CDR3 DNA sequence: TGTGCCTGGAGGACGGGACTACCTTTCCCCGAGCAGTACTTC. This translates into CAWRTGLPFPEQYF.

This clone appeared a few times. This sequence joins TRBV28 and TRBJ2-1; D ambiguous. V lost 2 bases and J lost 6, with 5 bases in between. Germline CDR1 MDHEN, CDR2 SYDVKM. This CDR3 is 12 amino acids long. Written as DNA, the CDR3 is TGTGCCAGCAGTTTAAGTAGCAATGAGCAGTTCTTC. Its protein product is CASSLSSNEQFF.

The rearrangement links TRBV7-2 to TRBJ1-1, with D possibly TRBD1 on 6 matching bases. Trimming removed 5 bases from V and 8 bases from J, with 12 bases in between. The CDR3 totals 12 residues. Germline values: CDR1 SGHTA, CDR2 FQGNSA. CDR3 DNA: TGTGCCAGCAGCCGGTTTGGGACAGAAGCTTTCTTT. It yields the protein CASSRFGTEAFF. Using reference TRBV7-2 and TRBJ1-1 for the parts outside the CDR3, the full variable domain is GAGVSQSPSNKVTEKGKDVELRCDPISGHTALYWYRQSLGQGLEFLIYFQGNSAPDKSGLPSDRFSAERTGGSVSTLTIQRTQQEDSAVYLCASSRFGTEAFFGQGTRLTVV.

In this sample, this clone turned up a few times. This rearrangement joins TRBV19 to TRBJ2-2; the match to TRBD1 covers 9 bases. This CDR3 spans 15 amino acids. With V trimmed by 4 bases and J by 2 bases, 2 bases remained unmatched. Germline CDR1 is LNHDA and CDR2 is SQIVND (reference sequence). Written as DNA, the CDR3 is TGTGCCAGTAGTAGGACAGGGGTTAACACCGGGGAGCTGTTTTTT. This sequence encodes CASSRTGVNTGELFF.

This sequence joins TRBV30 and TRBJ1-1, with 10 positions matching TRBD1. Unmatched junction bases numbered 5, after V lost 0 bases and J lost 4 bases. CDR1 and CDR2 from the germline V gene are GTSNPN and SVGIG (reference sequence). This CDR3 is 15 amino acids long. The CDR3 loop is CAWSVRDRGSTEAFF. The DNA for the CDR3 is TGTGCCTGGAGTGTCCGGGACAGGGGCTCCACTGAAGCTTTCTTT. Looking up the rest from reference TRBV30 and TRBJ1-1 gives the full variable domain: SQTIHQWPATLVQPVGSPLSLECTVEGTSNPNLYWYRQAAGRGLQLLFYSVGIGQISSEVPQNLSASRPQDRQFILSSKKLLLSDSGFYLCAWSVRDRGSTEAFFGQGTRLTVV.

This clone was observed a handful of times. The DNA for the CDR3 is TGTGCCAGCTCACCGGAAAGGGAGGTTGAAGCTTTCTTT. Translated: CASSPEREVEAFF. The gene calls are TRBV18 and TRBJ1-1; D gene unclear. The V end was cut by 3 bases, the J end by 7 bases, with 12 bases between. The CDR3 extends over 13 amino acids. Germline CDR1 KGHSH, CDR2 LQKENI.

This clone was counted a few times. This CDR3 is also generated by other DNA sequences in the sample. V is TRBV5-1 and J is TRBJ2-7, with TRBD2 matching 8 bases. The CDR3 contains 15 residues. Unmatched junction bases numbered 2, after V lost 0 bases and J lost 0 bases. The V gene's germline CDR1 is SGHRS and CDR2 YFSETQ. CDR3 sequence reads: CASSLETSGSYEQYF. The DNA of the CDR3 is TGCGCCAGCAGCTTGGAAACTAGCGGCTCCTACGAGCAGTACTTC.

A few counts support this clone. V and J are TRBV7-2 and TRBJ2-2, with D possibly TRBD2 on 6 matching bases. V shed 7 bases and J shed 7 bases, with 16 bases lying between them. Germline CDR1 reads SGHTA; CDR2 reads FQGNSA. The CDR3 totals 14 residues. CDR3 nucleotide sequence: TGTGCCAGCAAGTTTACAGGACTACGCGGGGAGCTGTTTTTT. It translates to CASKFTGLRGELFF.

There are a few counts of this clone. V is TRBV5-6 and J is TRBJ2-1, with 8 nucleotides matching TRBD2. CDR1 is SGHDT, CDR2 YYEEEE, per germline. The CDR3 totals 17 residues. V shed 2 bases and J 2 bases; nucleotides not matched to a gene: 9. CDR3 coding DNA: TGTGCCAGCAGCTTCGGGGGGGTAGCGGGAACCTACAATGAGCAGTTCTTC. Its protein is CASSFGGVAGTYNEQFF.

V usage is TRBV4-3 and J usage is TRBJ1-1, with TRBD1 identical over 9 bases. Germline V gene lookup returns CDR1 LGHNA and CDR2 YSLEER. The CDR3 has 13 amino acids. Germline trimming cut 4 bases from V and 4 bases from J; bases unmatched to any gene: 1. CDR3: CASSLTGGTEAFF. In DNA form, the CDR3 reads TGCGCCAGCAGCCTGACAGGGGGCACTGAAGCTTTCTTT.

Of note for this clone: Other nucleotide sequences from this sample produce the same CDR3. The chain links TRBV5-1 to TRBJ2-5; TRBD1 might be the D (6 bases). CDR3 length: 15 residues. With 0 bases removed from V and 5 bases from J, the gap between germline ends came to 14 bases. Germline CDR1 is SGHRS and CDR2 is YFSETQ. The CDR3 region is CASSLGAGVGETQYF. Written as DNA, the CDR3 is TGCGCCAGCAGCTTGGGCGCAGGGGTCGGGGAGACCCAGTACTTC.

On this clone: Other DNA sequences within the sample encode an identical CDR3. The genes are TRBV5-1 and TRBJ1-1; D call uncertain. CDR3 length equals 14 residues. Germline assignment: CDR1 SGHRS and CDR2 YFSETQ. V was clipped by 2 bases and J by 0 bases, with 8 bases between them. The DNA for the CDR3 is TGCGCCAGCAGCTTCGAAGACATGAACACTGAAGCTTTCTTT. Protein product: CASSFEDMNTEAFF.

This clone was counted between two and nine times. The V call is TRBV20-1, the J call TRBJ1-2, with no clear D. V lost 3 bases and J 4 bases, leaving 6 bases between the germline ends. The CDR3 is 11 amino acids. The germline gives CDR1 DFQATT, CDR2 SNEGSKA (reference sequence). In DNA form, the CDR3 reads TGCAGTGCTAGGGGCAGCTATGGCTACACCTTC. It is translated as CSARGSYGYTF.

The J gene is TRBJ2-7, the V gene TRBV7-2; perhaps TRBD2 as D (6 bases). Germline values: CDR1 SGHTA, CDR2 FQGNSA. The CDR3 extends over 14 amino acids. V lost 6 bases and J 2 bases, leaving 14 bases between the germline ends. CDR3 loop: CASSRGGSAYEQYF. The DNA of the CDR3 is TGTGCCAGCAGTCGGGGAGGCTCGGCCTACGAGCAGTACTTC.

This rearrangement joins TRBV11-1 to TRBJ1-2, with D unclear. CDR1 is SGHAT, CDR2 FQDESV, per germline (reference sequence). Trimming took off 4 bases at V and 5 bases at J, with 14 bases between the two ends. There are 14 residues in the CDR3. CDR3 bases: TGTGCCAGCAGCTCGAGGGATAACCGTTATGGCTACACCTTC. Residues: CASSSRDNRYGYTF.

A few counts support this clone. The rearrangement links TRBV10-3 to TRBJ2-7; 7 nucleotides line up with TRBD1. CDR3 length: 16 residues. Per the germline V gene, CDR1 is ENHRY and CDR2 is SYGVKD. Trimming removed 4 bases from V and 0 bases from J; junction bases left unmatched: 9. The CDR3 loop reads CAISGSGTESSYEQYF. In DNA, the CDR3 is TGTGCCATCAGTGGCTCCGGGACAGAGAGCTCCTACGAGCAGTACTTC.

This clone occurred a few times. This sequence joins TRBV2 and TRBJ2-1; 9 positions agree with TRBD2. The V segment lost 7 bases and the J segment 7 bases; nucleotides outside the gene matches: 11. This CDR3 is 15 amino acids long. The V gene's germline CDR1 is SNHLY and CDR2 FYNNEI. The CDR3 region is CASNRYLAGSNEQFF. DNA for the CDR3: TGTGCCAGCAACAGGTATCTAGCGGGAAGTAATGAGCAGTTCTTC.